This passage covers 3 T cell receptor beta chains from one sample sequenced in a study of metastatic and nonmetastatic thyroid tumors. TCRdb re-clonotyped the PCR reads via MiXCR. The profile shows 25,000 to 40,000 clones, approximately 7.4% of them singletons. Every patient underwent thyroid surgery untreated. The sequenced sample consisted of blood. The source is a female donor with papillary thyroid cancer or a benign thyroid nodule (not recorded which). Some clones in this sample may be carry-over from other donors' samples.

The table lists this clone with many counts. The J gene is TRBJ2-2, the V gene TRBV6-2 or TRBV6-3; D might be TRBD1 or TRBD2, each matching 5 bases. The germline V gene encodes CDR1 MNHEY and CDR2 SVGEGT. There are 17 residues in the CDR3. The V end lost 0 bases, the J end lost 0 bases, and 11 bases lay between the germline ends. The CDR3 DNA sequence: TGTGCCAGCAGTTACTCGTTTTGGGACCCGAACACCGGGGAGCTGTTTTTT. Encoded protein: CASSYSFWDPNTGELFF.

Ten or more counts support this clone. The genes are TRBV3-1 and TRBJ2-1, with D tentatively TRBD1 (7 bases). The CDR3 totals 16 residues. Trimming cost V 0 bases and J 1 base, with 10 bases left between them. The V gene's germline CDR1 is LGHDT and CDR2 YNNKEL (reference sequence). For the CDR3, the DNA is TGTGCCAGCAGCCAAGACTCAGGGGGGTCCTACAATGAGCAGTTCTTC. It yields the protein CASSQDSGGSYNEQFF.

The table lists this clone with many counts. This may be a read error: a much more frequent sequence differs by one nucleotide. Within the sample, other DNA sequences also encode this same CDR3. The chain employs TRBV6-1 and TRBJ2-6; no clear D gene. CDR3 length equals 12 residues. The V gene's germline CDR1 is MNHNS and CDR2 SASEGT. CDR3 nucleotides: TGTGTCAGCAGTGATGGGGCCAACGTCCTGACTTTC. Its protein is CVSSDGANVLTF.